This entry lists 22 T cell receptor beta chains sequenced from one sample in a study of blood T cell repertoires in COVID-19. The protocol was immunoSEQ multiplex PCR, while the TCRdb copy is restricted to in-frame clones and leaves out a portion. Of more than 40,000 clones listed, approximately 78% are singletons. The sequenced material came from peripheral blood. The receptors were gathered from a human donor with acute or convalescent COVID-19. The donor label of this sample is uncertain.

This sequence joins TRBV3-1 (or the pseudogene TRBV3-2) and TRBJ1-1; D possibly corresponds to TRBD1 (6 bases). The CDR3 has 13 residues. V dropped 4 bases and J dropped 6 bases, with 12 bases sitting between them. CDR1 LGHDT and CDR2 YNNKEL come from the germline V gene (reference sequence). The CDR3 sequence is CASSRRGSSEAFF. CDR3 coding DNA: TGTGCCAGCAGCCGAAGGGGGTCCTCTGAAGCTTTCTTT.

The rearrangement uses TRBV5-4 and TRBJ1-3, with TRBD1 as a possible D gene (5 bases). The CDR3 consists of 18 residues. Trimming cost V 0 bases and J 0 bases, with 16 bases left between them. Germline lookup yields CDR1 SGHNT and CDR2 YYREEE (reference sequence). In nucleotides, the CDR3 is TGTGCCAGCAGCTTGGGGGGGGTCACCTGGGACTCTGGAAACACCATATATTTT. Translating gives CASSLGGVTWDSGNTIYF.

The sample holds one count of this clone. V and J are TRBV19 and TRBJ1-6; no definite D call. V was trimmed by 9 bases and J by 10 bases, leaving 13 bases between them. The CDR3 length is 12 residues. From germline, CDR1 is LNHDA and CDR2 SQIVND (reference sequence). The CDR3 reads CASTYPGSPLHF. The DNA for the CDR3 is TGTGCCAGCACCTACCCAGGCTCACCCCTCCACTTT.

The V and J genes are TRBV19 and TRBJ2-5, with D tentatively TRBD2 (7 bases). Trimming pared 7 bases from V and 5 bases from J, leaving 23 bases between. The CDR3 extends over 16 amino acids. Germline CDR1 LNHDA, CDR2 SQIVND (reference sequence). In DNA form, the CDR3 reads TGTGCCAGTAAGGGGCCGGGGCGGGGGCTCTTGGAGACCCAGTACTTC. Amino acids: CASKGPGRGLLETQYF.

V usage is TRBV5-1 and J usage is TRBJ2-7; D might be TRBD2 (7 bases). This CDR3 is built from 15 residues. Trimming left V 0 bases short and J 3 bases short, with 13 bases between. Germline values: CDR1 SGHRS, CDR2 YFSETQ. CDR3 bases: TGCGCCAGCAGCTTGGGGGCGGGGGCTAGCTACGAGCAGTACTTC. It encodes CASSLGAGASYEQYF.

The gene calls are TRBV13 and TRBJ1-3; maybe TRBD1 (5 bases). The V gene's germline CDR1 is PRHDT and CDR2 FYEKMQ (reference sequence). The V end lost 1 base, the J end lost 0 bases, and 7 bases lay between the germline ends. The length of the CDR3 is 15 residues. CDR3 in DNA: TGTGCCAGCAGCTTAGACAGGTCCTCTGGAAACACCATATATTTT. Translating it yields CASSLDRSSGNTIYF.

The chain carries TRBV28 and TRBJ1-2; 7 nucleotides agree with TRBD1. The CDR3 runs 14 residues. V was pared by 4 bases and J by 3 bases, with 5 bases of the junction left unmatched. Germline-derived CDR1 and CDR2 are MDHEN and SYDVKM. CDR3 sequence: CASSSSGQYYGYTF. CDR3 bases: TGTGCCAGCAGTTCCTCGGGACAGTACTATGGCTACACCTTC.

The CDR3 spells CASSRTSGGYEQYF. The CDR3 DNA reads as TGTGCCAGCAGTAGGACTAGCGGGGGCTACGAGCAGTACTTC. The J gene is TRBJ2-7, the V gene TRBV5-8, with TRBD2 matching 13 bases. Trimming at V came to 5 bases and at J to 3 bases, leaving 2 bases not matched to a gene. The CDR3 totals 14 residues. CDR1 is SGHTS and CDR2 is YDEGEE in the germline V gene.

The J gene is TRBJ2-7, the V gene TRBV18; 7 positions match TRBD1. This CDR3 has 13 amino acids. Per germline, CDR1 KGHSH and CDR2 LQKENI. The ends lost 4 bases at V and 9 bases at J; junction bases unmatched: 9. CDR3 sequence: CASSQITGEGQYF. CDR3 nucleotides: TGTGCCAGCTCACAGATAACAGGGGAAGGGCAGTACTTC.

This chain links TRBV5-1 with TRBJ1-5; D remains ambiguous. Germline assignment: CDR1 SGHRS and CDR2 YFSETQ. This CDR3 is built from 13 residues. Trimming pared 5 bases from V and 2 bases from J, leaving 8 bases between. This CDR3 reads CASSEEGNQPQHF. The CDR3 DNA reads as TGCGCCAGCAGTGAGGAGGGCAATCAGCCCCAGCATTTT.

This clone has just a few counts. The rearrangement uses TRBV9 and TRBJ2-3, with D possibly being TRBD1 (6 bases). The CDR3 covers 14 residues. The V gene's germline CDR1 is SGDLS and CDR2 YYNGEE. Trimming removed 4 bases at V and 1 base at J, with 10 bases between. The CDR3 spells CASSTRTGTDTQYF. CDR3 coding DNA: TGTGCCAGCAGCACTCGGACAGGCACAGATACGCAGTATTTT.

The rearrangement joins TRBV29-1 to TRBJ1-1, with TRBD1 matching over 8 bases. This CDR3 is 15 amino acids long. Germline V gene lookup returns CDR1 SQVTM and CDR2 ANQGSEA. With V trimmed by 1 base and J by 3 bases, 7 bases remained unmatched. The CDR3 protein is CSVEGETGADTEAFF. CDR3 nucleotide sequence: TGCAGCGTTGAAGGTGAGACAGGGGCAGACACTGAAGCTTTCTTT.

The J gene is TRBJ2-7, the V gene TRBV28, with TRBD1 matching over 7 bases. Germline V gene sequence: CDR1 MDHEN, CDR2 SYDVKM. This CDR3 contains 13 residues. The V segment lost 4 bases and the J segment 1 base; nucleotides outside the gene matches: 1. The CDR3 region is CASSSGQSYEQYF. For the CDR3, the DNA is TGTGCCAGCAGTTCGGGACAGTCCTACGAGCAGTACTTC.

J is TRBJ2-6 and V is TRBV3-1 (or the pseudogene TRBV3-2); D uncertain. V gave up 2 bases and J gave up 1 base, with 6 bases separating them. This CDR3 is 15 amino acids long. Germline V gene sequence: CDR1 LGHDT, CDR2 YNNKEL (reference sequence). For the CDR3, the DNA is TGTGCCAGCAGCCAAACGAGTTCTGGGGCCAACGTCCTGACTTTC. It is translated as CASSQTSSGANVLTF.

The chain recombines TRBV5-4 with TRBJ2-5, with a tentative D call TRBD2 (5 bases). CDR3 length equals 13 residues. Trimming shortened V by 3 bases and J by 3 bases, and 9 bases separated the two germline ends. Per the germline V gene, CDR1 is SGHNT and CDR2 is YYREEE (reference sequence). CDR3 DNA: TGTGCCAGCAGCTCCAGGACTGAAGAGACCCAGTACTTC. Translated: CASSSRTEETQYF.

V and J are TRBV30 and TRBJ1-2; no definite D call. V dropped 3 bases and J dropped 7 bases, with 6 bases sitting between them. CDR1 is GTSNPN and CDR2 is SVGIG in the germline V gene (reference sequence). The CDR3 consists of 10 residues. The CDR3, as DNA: TGTGCCTGGAGGCGCGGTGGCTACACCTTC. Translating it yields CAWRRGGYTF.

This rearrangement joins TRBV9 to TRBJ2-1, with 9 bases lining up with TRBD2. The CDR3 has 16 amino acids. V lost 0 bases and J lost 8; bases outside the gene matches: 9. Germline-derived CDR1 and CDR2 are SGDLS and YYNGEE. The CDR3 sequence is CASSVEGGGAIHEQFF. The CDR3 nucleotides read TGTGCCAGCAGCGTAGAAGGCGGGGGGGCCATCCATGAGCAGTTCTTC.

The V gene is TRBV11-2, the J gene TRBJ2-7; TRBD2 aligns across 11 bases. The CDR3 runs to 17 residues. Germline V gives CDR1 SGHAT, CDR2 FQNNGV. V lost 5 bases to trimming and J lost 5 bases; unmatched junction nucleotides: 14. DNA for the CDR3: TGTGCCAGCAGCCGACCCGGGACTAGCGGCCTTAGGGACGAGCAGTACTTC. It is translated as CASSRPGTSGLRDEQYF. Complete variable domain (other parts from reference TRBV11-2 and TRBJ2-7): EAGVAQSPRYKIIEKRQSVAFWCNPISGHATLYWYQQILGQGPKLLIQFQNNGVVDDSQLPKDRFSAERLKGVDSTLKIQPAKLEDSAVYLCASSRPGTSGLRDEQYFGPGTRLTVT.

The CDR3 coding sequence is TGTGCCAGCAGCAAACGCCACAGGGGGATCTACGAGCAGTACTTC. Translation: CASSKRHRGIYEQYF. The rearrangement links TRBV5-6 to TRBJ2-7; 8 nucleotides match TRBD1. This CDR3 is built from 15 residues. CDR1 is SGHDT, CDR2 YYEEEE, per germline. The junction had 9 bases not matched to a gene; V was cut back by 4 bases and J by 3 bases.

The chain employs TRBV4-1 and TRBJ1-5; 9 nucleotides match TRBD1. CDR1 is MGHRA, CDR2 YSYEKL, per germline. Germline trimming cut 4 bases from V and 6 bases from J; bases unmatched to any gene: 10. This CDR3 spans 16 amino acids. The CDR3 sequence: CASSRTRTGVFQPQHF. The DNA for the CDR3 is TGCGCCAGCAGCCGTACTAGGACAGGGGTATTTCAGCCCCAGCATTTT.

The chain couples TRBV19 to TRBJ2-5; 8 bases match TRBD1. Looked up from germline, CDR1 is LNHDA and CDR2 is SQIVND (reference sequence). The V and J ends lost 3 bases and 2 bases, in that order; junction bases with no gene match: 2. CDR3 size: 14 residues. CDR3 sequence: CASSIRTGQETQYF. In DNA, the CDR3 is TGTGCCAGTAGTATCCGGACAGGGCAAGAGACCCAGTACTTC.

The CDR3 region has the DNA TGTGCCAGCAGTCGGACAGGGGGGGACACCATATATTTT. Translation: CASSRTGGDTIYF. The V and J genes are TRBV27 and TRBJ1-3; 10 positions agree with TRBD1. CDR1 is MNHEY and CDR2 is SMNVEV in the germline V gene (reference sequence). V shed 5 bases and J 8 bases; nucleotides not matched to a gene: 3. CDR3 length equals 13 residues.